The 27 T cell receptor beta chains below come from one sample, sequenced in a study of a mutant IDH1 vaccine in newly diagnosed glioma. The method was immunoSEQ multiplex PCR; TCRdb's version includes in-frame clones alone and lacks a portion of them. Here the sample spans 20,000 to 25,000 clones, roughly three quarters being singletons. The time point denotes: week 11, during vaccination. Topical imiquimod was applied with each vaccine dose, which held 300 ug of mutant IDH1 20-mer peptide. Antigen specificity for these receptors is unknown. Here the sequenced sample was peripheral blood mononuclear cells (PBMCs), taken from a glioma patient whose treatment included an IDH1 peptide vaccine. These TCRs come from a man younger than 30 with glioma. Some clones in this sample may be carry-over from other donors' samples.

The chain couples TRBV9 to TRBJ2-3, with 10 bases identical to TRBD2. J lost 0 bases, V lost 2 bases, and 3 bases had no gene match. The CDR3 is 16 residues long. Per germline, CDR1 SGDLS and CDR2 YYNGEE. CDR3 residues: CASSVNSGRSTDTQYF. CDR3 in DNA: TGTGCCAGCAGCGTGAATAGCGGGAGGAGCACAGATACGCAGTATTTT.

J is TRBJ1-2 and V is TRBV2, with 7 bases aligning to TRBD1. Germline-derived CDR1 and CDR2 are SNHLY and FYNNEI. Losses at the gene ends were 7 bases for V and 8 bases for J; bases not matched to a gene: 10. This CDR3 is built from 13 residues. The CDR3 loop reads CASIENRGRGYTF. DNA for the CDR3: TGTGCCAGCATCGAGAACAGGGGACGCGGCTACACCTTC.

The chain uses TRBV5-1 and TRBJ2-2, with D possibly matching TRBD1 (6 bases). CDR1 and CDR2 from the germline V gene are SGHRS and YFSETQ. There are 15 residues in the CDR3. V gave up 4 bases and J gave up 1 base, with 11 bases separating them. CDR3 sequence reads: CASSANRVNTGELFF. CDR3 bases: TGCGCCAGCAGCGCAAACAGGGTGAACACCGGGGAGCTGTTTTTT.

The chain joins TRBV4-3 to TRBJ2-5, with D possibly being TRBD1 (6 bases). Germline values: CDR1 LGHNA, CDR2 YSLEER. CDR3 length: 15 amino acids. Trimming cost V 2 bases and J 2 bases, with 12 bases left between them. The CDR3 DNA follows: TGCGCCAGCAGCCAATACAGGGTTCAACAAGAGACCCAGTACTTC. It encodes CASSQYRVQQETQYF.

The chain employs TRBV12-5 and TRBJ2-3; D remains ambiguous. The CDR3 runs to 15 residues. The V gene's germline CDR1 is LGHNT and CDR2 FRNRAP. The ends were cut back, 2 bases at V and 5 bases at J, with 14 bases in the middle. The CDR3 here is CASGLMLEVVDTQYF. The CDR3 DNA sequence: TGTGCTAGTGGTTTGATGCTAGAAGTTGTAGATACGCAGTATTTT. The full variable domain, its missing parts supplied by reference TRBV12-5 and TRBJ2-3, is DARVTQTPRHKVTEMGQEVTMRCQPILGHNTVFWYRQTMMQGLELLAYFRNRAPLDDSGMPKDRFSAEMPDATLATLKIQPSEPRDSAVYFCASGLMLEVVDTQYFGPGTRLTVL.

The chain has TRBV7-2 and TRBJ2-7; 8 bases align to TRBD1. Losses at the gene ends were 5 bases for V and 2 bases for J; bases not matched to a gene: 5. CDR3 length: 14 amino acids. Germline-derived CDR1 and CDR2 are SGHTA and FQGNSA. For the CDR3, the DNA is TGTGCCAGCAGCCGGACAGGGCTCCCCTACGAGCAGTACTTC. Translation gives CASSRTGLPYEQYF.

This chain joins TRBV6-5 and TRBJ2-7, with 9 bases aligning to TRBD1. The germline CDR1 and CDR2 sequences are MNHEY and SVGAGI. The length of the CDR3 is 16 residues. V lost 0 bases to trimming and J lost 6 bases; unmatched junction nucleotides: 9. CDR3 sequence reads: CASSYSRDRDISEQYF. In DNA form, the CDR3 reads TGTGCCAGCAGTTACTCGAGGGACAGGGATATTTCCGAGCAGTACTTC.

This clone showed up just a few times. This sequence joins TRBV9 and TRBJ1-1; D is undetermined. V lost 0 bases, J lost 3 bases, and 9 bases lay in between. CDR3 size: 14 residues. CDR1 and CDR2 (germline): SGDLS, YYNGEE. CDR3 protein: CASSVAARDTEAFF. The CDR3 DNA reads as TGTGCCAGCAGCGTAGCCGCGAGGGACACTGAAGCTTTCTTT. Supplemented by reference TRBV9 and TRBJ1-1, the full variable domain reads DSGVTQTPKHLITATGQRVTLRCSPRSGDLSVYWYQQSLDQGLQFLIQYYNGEERAKGNILERFSAQQFPDLHSELNLSSLELGDSALYFCASSVAARDTEAFFGQGTRLTVV.

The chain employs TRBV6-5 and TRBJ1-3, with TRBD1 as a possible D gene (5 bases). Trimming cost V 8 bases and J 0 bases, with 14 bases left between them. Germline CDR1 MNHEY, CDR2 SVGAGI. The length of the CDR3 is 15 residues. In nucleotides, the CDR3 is TGTGCCAGCTCGCTCGGGGGAGGCTCTGGAAACACCATATATTTT. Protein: CASSLGGGSGNTIYF.

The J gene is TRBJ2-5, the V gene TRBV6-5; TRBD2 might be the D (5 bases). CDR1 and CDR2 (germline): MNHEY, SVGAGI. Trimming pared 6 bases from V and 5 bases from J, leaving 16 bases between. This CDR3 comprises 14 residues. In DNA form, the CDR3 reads TGTGCCAGCAGATCCCCTCGGGGTTGGGAGACCCAGTACTTC. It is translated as CASRSPRGWETQYF.

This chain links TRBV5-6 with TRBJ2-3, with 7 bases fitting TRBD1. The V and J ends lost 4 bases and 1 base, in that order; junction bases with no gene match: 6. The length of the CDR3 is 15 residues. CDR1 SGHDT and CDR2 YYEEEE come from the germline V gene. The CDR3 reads CASSIPGTGTDTQYF. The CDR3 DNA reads TGTGCCAGCAGCATACCCGGGACAGGCACAGATACGCAGTATTTT.

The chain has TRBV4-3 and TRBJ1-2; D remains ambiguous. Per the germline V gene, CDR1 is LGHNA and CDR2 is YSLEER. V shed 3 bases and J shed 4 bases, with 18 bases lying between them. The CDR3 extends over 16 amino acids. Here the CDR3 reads CASSHRSDNAFYGYTF. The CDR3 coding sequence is TGCGCCAGCAGCCACAGGTCAGACAACGCCTTCTATGGCTACACCTTC.

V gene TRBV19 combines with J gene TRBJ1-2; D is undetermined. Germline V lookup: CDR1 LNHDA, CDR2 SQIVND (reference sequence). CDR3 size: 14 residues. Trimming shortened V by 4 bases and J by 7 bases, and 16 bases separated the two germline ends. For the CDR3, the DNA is TGTGCCAGTAGTAGGACTGGGCAGGACGGTGGCTACACCTTC. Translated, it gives CASSRTGQDGGYTF. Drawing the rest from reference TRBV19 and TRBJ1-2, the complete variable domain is DGGITQSPKYLFRKEGQNVTLSCEQNLNHDAMYWYRQDPGQGLRLIYYSQIVNDFQKGDIAEGYSVSREKKESFPLTVTSAQKNPTAFYLCASSRTGQDGGYTFGSGTRLTVV.

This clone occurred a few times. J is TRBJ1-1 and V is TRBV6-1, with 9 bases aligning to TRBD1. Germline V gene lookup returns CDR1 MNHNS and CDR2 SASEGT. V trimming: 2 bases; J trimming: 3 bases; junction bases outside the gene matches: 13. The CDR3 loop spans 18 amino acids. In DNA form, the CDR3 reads TGTGCCAGCAGTGAATATGGATGGGGGGGACAGGGAGACACTGAAGCTTTCTTT. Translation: CASSEYGWGGQGDTEAFF.

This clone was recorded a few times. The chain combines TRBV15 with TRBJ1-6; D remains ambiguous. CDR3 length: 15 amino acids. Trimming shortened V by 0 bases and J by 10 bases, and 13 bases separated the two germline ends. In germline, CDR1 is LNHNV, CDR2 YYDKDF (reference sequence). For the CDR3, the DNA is TGTGCCACCAGCAGAGATCGATCATTTATATCACCCCTCCACTTT. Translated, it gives CATSRDRSFISPLHF.

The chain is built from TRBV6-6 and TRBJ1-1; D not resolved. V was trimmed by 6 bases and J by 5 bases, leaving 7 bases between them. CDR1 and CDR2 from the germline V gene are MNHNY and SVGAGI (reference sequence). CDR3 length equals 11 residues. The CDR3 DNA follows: TGTGCCAGCAGCTCCGGGACTGAAGCTTTCTTT. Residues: CASSSGTEAFF.

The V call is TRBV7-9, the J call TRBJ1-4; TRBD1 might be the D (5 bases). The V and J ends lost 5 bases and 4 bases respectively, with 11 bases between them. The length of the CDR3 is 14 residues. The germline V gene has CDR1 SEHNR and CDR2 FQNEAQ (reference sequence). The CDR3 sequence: CASSADRLNEKLFF. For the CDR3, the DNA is TGTGCCAGCAGCGCCGACAGACTTAATGAAAAACTGTTTTTT.

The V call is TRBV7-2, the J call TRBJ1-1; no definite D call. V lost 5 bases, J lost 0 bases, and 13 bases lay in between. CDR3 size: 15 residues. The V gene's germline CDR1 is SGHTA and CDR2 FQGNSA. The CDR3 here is CASSRTANLNTEAFF. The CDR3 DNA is TGTGCCAGCAGCCGTACAGCCAACTTGAACACTGAAGCTTTCTTT.

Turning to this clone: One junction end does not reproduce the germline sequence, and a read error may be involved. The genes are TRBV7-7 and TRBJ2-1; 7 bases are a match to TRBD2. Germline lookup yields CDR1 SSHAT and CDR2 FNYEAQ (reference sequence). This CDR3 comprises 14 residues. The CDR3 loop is CASSLAGRINEQFF. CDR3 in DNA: TGTGCTAGCAGCTTAGCGGGTAGAATCAATGAGCAGTTCTTC.

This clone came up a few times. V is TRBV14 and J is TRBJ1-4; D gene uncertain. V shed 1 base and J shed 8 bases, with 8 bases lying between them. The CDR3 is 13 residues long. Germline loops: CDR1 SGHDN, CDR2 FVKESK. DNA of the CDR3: TGTGCCAGCAGCCAAGGAGGGAACGAAAAACTGTTTTTT. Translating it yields CASSQGGNEKLFF. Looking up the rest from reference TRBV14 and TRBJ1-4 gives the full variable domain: EAGVTQFPSHSVIEKGQTVTLRCDPISGHDNLYWYRRVMGKEIKFLLHFVKESKQDESGMPNNRFLAERTGGTYSTLKVQPAELEDSGVYFCASSQGGNEKLFFGSGTQLSVL.

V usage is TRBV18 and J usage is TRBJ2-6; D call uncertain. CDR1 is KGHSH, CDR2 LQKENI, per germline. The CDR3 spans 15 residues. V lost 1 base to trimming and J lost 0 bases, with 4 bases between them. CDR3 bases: TGTGCCAGCTCACCACGAAGCTCTGGGGCCAACGTCCTGACTTTC. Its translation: CASSPRSSGANVLTF.

The CDR3 is CASSETLAKPTNTGELFF. As DNA, the CDR3 is TGTGCCAGCAGTGAAACGCTAGCAAAACCGACGAACACCGGGGAGCTGTTTTTT. This chain uses TRBV6-1 with TRBJ2-2, with a possible D match to TRBD2 (5 bases). Trimming removed 2 bases at V and 0 bases at J, with 16 bases between. The CDR3 contains 18 residues. Looked up from germline, CDR1 is MNHNS and CDR2 is SASEGT.

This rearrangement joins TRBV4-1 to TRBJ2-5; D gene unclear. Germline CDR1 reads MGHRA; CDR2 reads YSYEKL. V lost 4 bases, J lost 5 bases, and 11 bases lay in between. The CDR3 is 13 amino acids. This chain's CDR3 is CASSPPGGETQYF. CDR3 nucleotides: TGCGCCAGCAGCCCCCCCGGTGGGGAGACCCAGTACTTC.

CDR3 protein: CASSLTRGYEQYF. The CDR3 DNA is TGCGCCAGCAGCCTGACGAGGGGCTACGAGCAGTACTTC. The gene calls are TRBV4-1 and TRBJ2-7; tentatively, D is TRBD1 or TRBD2 (5 bases each). This CDR3 spans 13 amino acids. Trimming pared 4 bases from V and 3 bases from J, leaving 10 bases between. Germline CDR1 is MGHRA and CDR2 is YSYEKL.

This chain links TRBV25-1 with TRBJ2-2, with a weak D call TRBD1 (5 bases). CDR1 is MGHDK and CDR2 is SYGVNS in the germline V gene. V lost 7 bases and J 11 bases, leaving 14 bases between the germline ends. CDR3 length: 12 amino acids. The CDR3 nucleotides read TGTGCCAGCACCCCGGACACCCTCGAGCTGTTTTTT. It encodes CASTPDTLELFF. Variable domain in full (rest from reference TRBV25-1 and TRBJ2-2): EADIYQTPRYLVIGTGKKITLECSQTMGHDKMYWYQQDPGMELHLIHYSYGVNSTEKGDLSSESTVSRIRTEHFPLTLESARPSHTSQYLCASTPDTLELFFGEGSRLTVL.

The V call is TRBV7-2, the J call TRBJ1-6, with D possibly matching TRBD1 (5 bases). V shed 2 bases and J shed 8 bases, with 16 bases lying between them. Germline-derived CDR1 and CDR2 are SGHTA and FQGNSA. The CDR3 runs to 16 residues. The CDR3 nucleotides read TGTGCCAGCAGCTTAAACAGGCCCACGGTGGATTCACCCCTCCACTTT. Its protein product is CASSLNRPTVDSPLHF.

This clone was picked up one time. This CDR3 is CASRGQQETQYF. CDR3 nucleotide sequence: TGTGCCAGCAGGGGACAGCAAGAGACCCAGTACTTC. The chain uses TRBV2 and TRBJ2-5; 7 bases are a match to TRBD1. Germline trimming cut 6 bases from V and 2 bases from J; bases unmatched to any gene: 0. Germline CDR1 is SNHLY and CDR2 is FYNNEI. This CDR3 region has 12 residues. The full variable domain, with the rest looked up from reference TRBV2 and TRBJ2-5, is EPEVTQTPSHQVTQMGQEVILRCVPISNHLYFYWYRQILGQKVEFLVSFYNNEISEKSEIFDDQFSVERPDGSNFTLKIRSTKLEDSAMYFCASRGQQETQYFGPGTRLLVL.